These T cell receptor beta chains were read from a single sample in a study of T-cell reconstitution after alpha-beta-depleted transplantation in children. TCRdb ran MiXCR on the PCR reads and lists one entry per CDR3 protein. The sample holds just under 350,000 distinct CDR3 sequences, about 17% seen once. This specimen consisted of PBMCs, mostly from graft donor cells, obtained 360 days after TCRalphabeta/CD19-depleted stem cell transplant. The origin of the receptors is a male patient aged 2-10 years who had a stem cell transplant for acute lymphoblastic leukemia, so the T cells may come from the graft donor. The CDR3 runs from the conserved cysteine through the conserved F or W. A D gene is named only where the DNA matches it firmly. Size is stated for part of the rows, as once, few or many counts, or as a class when the clone is expanded.

V: TRBV12-3/TRBV12-4
size: -
D: -
J: TRBJ2-1
DNA: TGTGCCAGCACCCGGCTCTTGGGGGCCTACAATGAGCAGTTCTTC
CDR3: CASTRLLGAYNEQFF

V: TRBV7-9
size: -
D: TRBD2
J: TRBJ2-1
DNA: TGTGCCAGCAGCTTAAACGGACTAGGGAATGAGCAGTTCTTC
CDR3: CASSLNGLGNEQFF

V: TRBV19
size: few
D: -
J: TRBJ2-1
DNA: TGTGCCAGTAGTATCTCATCGGGAGCCCACAATGAGCAGTTCTTC
CDR3: CASSISSGAHNEQFF

V: TRBV7-8
size: -
D: -
J: TRBJ2-3
DNA: TGTGCCAGCACAGGACACCTCACAGATACGCAGTATTTT
CDR3: CASTGHLTDTQYF

V: TRBV5-1
size: few
D: TRBD2
J: TRBJ2-3
DNA: TGCGCCAGCAGTAACCTTCCGCTAGCGGGAGGCACAGATACGCAGTATTTT
CDR3: CASSNLPLAGGTDTQYF

V: TRBV5-4
size: -
D: TRBD2
J: TRBJ2-3
DNA: TGTGCCAGTCAACAGCGGGGGGATACGCAGTATTTT
CDR3: CASQQRGDTQYF

V: TRBV18
size: -
D: -
J: TRBJ2-1
DNA: TGTGCCAGCTCACCCTTACAGGTTCCCAATGAGCAGTTCTTC
CDR3: CASSPLQVPNEQFF

V: TRBV5-6
size: -
D: -
J: TRBJ2-4
DNA: TGTGCCAGCAGCTTTCGATTAGGACTAGCCAAAAACATTCAGTACTTC
CDR3: CASSFRLGLAKNIQYF

V: TRBV12-3/TRBV12-4
size: few
D: -
J: TRBJ2-7
DNA: TGTGCCAGCAGTTTTTCGCCGGGGGAGCAGTACTTC
CDR3: CASSFSPGEQYF

V: TRBV7-8
size: -
D: -
J: TRBJ2-1
DNA: TGTGCCAGCAGCGTGTCCAGGCTCTGGGACACTCAATACAATGAGCAGTTCTTC
CDR3: CASSVSRLWDTQYNEQFF

V: TRBV12-3/TRBV12-4
size: -
D: -
J: TRBJ1-4
DNA: TGTGCCAGCAGTCAGTCGGACAGTTATGAAAAACTGTTTTTT
CDR3: CASSQSDSYEKLFF

V: TRBV20-1
size: -
D: TRBD2
J: TRBJ2-3
DNA: TGCAGTGCTAGAGATCCTTATAGCGGGAGGGGCAAAGATACGCAGTATTTT
CDR3: CSARDPYSGRGKDTQYF

V: TRBV20-1
size: few
D: -
J: TRBJ1-5
DNA: TGCAGTGCTGAAGGGACGGGGAGCAATCAGCCCCAGCATTTT
CDR3: CSAEGTGSNQPQHF

V: TRBV5-1
size: -
D: -
J: TRBJ2-7
DNA: TGCGCCAGCAGCTTGGAGTACGGGACCTACGAGCAGTACTTC
CDR3: CASSLEYGTYEQYF

V: TRBV28
size: -
D: TRBD2
J: TRBJ2-7
DNA: TGTGCCAGCAGTGCTCCAAGTCTAGCGGGAGACGAGCAGTACTTC
CDR3: CASSAPSLAGDEQYF

V: TRBV20-1
size: few
D: -
J: TRBJ1-5
DNA: TGCAGTGCTAGCAGACACGACCATAACCCAAATCAGCCCCAGCATTTT
CDR3: CSASRHDHNPNQPQHF

V: TRBV27
size: -
D: -
J: TRBJ2-7
DNA: TGTGCCAGCAGTGGCCGGGGAGAAGGGAACGAGCAGTACTTC
CDR3: CASSGRGEGNEQYF

V: TRBV6-1
size: few
D: -
J: TRBJ2-7
DNA: TGTGCCAGCAGTGAAAGGGGATCGGGCGCCTACGAGCAGTACTTC
CDR3: CASSERGSGAYEQYF

V: TRBV7-8
size: few
D: -
J: TRBJ1-1
DNA: TGTGCCAGCAGCTTAAGGAGATCCAGGACAGCGAACACTGAAGCTTTCTTT
CDR3: CASSLRRSRTANTEAFF

V: TRBV4-2
size: -
D: TRBD1
J: TRBJ2-7
DNA: TGTGCCAGCAGCCAACTATACAGGGGAAGCTCCTACGAGCAGTACTTC
CDR3: CASSQLYRGSSYEQYF

V: TRBV4-1
size: few
D: -
J: TRBJ1-1
DNA: TGCGCCAGCAGCCGATCAGGGGACACTGAAGCTTTCTTT
CDR3: CASSRSGDTEAFF

V: TRBV28
size: few
D: TRBD2
J: TRBJ2-3
DNA: TGTGCCAGCAGTTTACCAGGACTAGCAGATACGCAGTATTTT
CDR3: CASSLPGLADTQYF

V: TRBV7-9
size: -
D: -
J: TRBJ1-5
DNA: TGTGCCAGCAGCTTAGACCAGGGGAATCAGCCCCAGCATTTT
CDR3: CASSLDQGNQPQHF

V: TRBV5-1
size: -
D: -
J: TRBJ2-7
DNA: TGCGCCAGCAGCTTGGCCCCGGGACGGGCCTCCTACGAGCAGTACTTC
CDR3: CASSLAPGRASYEQYF

V: TRBV15
size: -
D: TRBD2
J: TRBJ2-2
DNA: TGTGCCACCAGCAGAGTGGGTCTAGCGGGCACCGGGGAGCTGTTTTTT
CDR3: CATSRVGLAGTGELFF

V: TRBV24-1
size: -
D: TRBD1
J: TRBJ2-1
DNA: TGTGCCACCAGTGAGGGACAGGGCCAGTTCTTC
CDR3: CATSEGQGQFF

V: TRBV5-1
size: -
D: -
J: TRBJ2-2
DNA: TGCGCCAGCAGCTTTGCCGTATCGAACACCGGGGAGCTGTTTTTT
CDR3: CASSFAVSNTGELFF